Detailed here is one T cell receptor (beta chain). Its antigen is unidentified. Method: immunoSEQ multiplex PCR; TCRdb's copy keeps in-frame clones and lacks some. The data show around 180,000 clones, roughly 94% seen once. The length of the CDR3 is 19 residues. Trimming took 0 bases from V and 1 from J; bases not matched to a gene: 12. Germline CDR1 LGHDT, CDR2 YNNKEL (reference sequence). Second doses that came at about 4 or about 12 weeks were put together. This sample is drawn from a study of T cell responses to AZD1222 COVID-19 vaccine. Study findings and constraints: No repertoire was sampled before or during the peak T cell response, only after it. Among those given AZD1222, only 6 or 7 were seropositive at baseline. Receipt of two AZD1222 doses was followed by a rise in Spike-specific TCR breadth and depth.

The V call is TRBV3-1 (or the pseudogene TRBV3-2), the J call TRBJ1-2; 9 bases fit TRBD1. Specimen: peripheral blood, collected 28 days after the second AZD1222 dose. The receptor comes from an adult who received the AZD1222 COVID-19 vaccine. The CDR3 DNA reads TGTGCCAGCAGCCAAGATCAAAGGGACAGGGTATCCCTTAACTATGGCTACACCTTC. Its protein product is CASSQDQRDRVSLNYGYTF.